Listed here are 19 T cell receptor beta chains from one sample, sequenced in a study of OX40 agonist ivuxolimab in advanced cancers. Data came from immunoSEQ multiplex PCR; TCRdb stores just in-frame clones and leaves some out. This repertoire shows about 47,000 clones, around 84% found once; its top ten account for around 21%. Sequencing was performed on CD4+ or CD8+ T cells sorted from blood, taken in a trial of the OX40 agonist ivuxolimab. These receptors were taken from an adult with an advanced solid tumor such as melanoma, head and neck, liver or kidney cancer.

This chain connects TRBV4-1 to TRBJ2-2; 10 bases align to TRBD2. J lost 5 bases, V lost 1 base, and 16 bases had no gene match. The CDR3 totals 20 residues. Germline V gene data show CDR1 as MGHRA and CDR2 as YSYEKL. Here the CDR3 reads CASSQAGGDSGGRWTGELFF. The CDR3 region has the DNA TGCGCCAGCAGCCAAGCAGGGGGCGATAGCGGGGGGCGGTGGACCGGGGAGCTGTTTTTT.

This clone came up once. Here the CDR3 DNA reads TGTGCCAGCAGCTCAGGACAGGGTGCTAGAAGTGATGAGCAGTTCTTC. It specifies CASSSGQGARSDEQFF. This chain uses TRBV7-9 with TRBJ2-1; 8 bases align to TRBD1. Germline trimming cut 4 bases from V and 8 bases from J; bases unmatched to any gene: 13. The CDR3 totals 16 residues. CDR1 is SEHNR and CDR2 is FQNEAQ in the germline V gene (reference sequence).

The chain is built from TRBV6-6 and TRBJ1-1; 9 bases map to TRBD1. This CDR3 spans 14 amino acids. The junction had 6 bases not matched to a gene; V was cut back by 4 bases and J by 6 bases. Looked up from germline, CDR1 is MNHNY and CDR2 is SVGAGI (reference sequence). The CDR3 loop is CASSLTGGASEAFF. The CDR3 nucleotides are TGTGCCAGCAGTTTGACAGGGGGAGCTTCTGAAGCTTTCTTT.

The chain uses TRBV19 and TRBJ1-1; maybe TRBD1 (6 bases). The ends were cut back, 5 bases at V and 6 bases at J, with 10 bases in the middle. The CDR3 is 12 residues long. Germline V CDR1 and CDR2: LNHDA, SQIVND (reference sequence). The CDR3 region is CASSVPGAEAFF. In nucleotides, the CDR3 is TGTGCCAGTAGTGTCCCAGGGGCTGAAGCTTTCTTT.

This chain connects TRBV7-9 to TRBJ2-7; 10 bases are a match to TRBD1. CDR1 is SEHNR, CDR2 FQNEAQ, per germline (reference sequence). Germline trimming cut 1 base from V and 7 bases from J; bases unmatched to any gene: 16. This CDR3 spans 18 amino acids. CDR3 amino acids: CASSLGSEGTGVFGEQYF. DNA for the CDR3: TGTGCCAGCAGCTTAGGTAGCGAAGGGACAGGGGTCTTCGGGGAGCAGTACTTC.

The chain is built from TRBV4-3 and TRBJ1-2; maybe TRBD1 (5 bases). The length of the CDR3 is 16 residues. V was cut by 0 bases and J by 6 bases, with 17 bases left in between. CDR1 and CDR2 (germline): LGHNA, YSLEER. This CDR3 reads CASSQDRLGRGNGYTF. The CDR3 DNA sequence: TGCGCCAGCAGCCAAGATCGACTGGGGAGGGGTAATGGCTACACCTTC.

The chain has TRBV5-4 and TRBJ2-7; maybe TRBD2 (5 bases). Trimming left V 4 bases short and J 0 bases short, with 11 bases between. This CDR3 contains 14 residues. The V gene's germline CDR1 is SGHNT and CDR2 YYREEE (reference sequence). The CDR3, as DNA: TGTGCCAGCAGCCAAGGACTGATCTCCTACGAGCAGTACTTC. This encodes CASSQGLISYEQYF.

This clone was picked up a small number of times. The J gene is TRBJ2-1, the V gene TRBV6-6; D is perhaps TRBD2 (5 bases). The CDR3 sequence is 15 residues long. The germline V gene has CDR1 MNHNY and CDR2 SVGAGI (reference sequence). Trimming cost V 5 bases and J 5 bases, with 16 bases left between them. CDR3 protein: CASSQLLGVHNEQFF. The CDR3 DNA sequence: TGTGCCAGCAGTCAACTCCTCGGGGTTCACAATGAGCAGTTCTTC.

The chain links TRBV5-1 to TRBJ2-7, with 10 bases fitting TRBD1. V gave up 4 bases and J gave up 6 bases; unmatched junction bases: 7. Germline loops: CDR1 SGHRS, CDR2 YFSETQ. CDR3 length: 14 amino acids. In nucleotides, the CDR3 is TGCGCCAGCAGCCCCGGACAGGGGGGCGGCGAGCAGTACTTC. This encodes CASSPGQGGGEQYF. Drawing the rest from reference TRBV5-1 and TRBJ2-7, the complete variable domain is KAGVTQTPRYLIKTRGQQVTLSCSPISGHRSVSWYQQTPGQGLQFLFEYFSETQRNKGNFPGRFSGRQFSNSRSEMNVSTLELGDSALYLCASSPGQGGGEQYFGPGTRLTVT.

The chain links TRBV19 to TRBJ1-1; no definite D call. The CDR3 is made up of 14 amino acids. CDR1 and CDR2 (germline): LNHDA, SQIVND (reference sequence). The V end lost 1 base, the J end lost 8 bases, and 14 bases lay between the germline ends. CDR3 sequence reads: CASSIGLEGSEAFF. CDR3 DNA: TGTGCCAGTAGTATAGGGCTGGAGGGTTCGGAAGCTTTCTTT.

The chain recombines TRBV7-6 with TRBJ1-4, with TRBD1 matching over 7 bases. Germline assignment: CDR1 SGHVS and CDR2 FNYEAQ. This CDR3 has 17 amino acids. Germline trimming cut 0 bases from V and 8 bases from J; bases unmatched to any gene: 12. The CDR3 nucleotides are TGTGCCAGCAGCTTAGCGGAGCCGACAGGGCCAAAAGAAAAACTGTTTTTT. Protein sequence: CASSLAEPTGPKEKLFF.

The chain links TRBV10-3 to TRBJ2-7, with D maybe TRBD2 (5 bases). The CDR3 sequence is 15 residues long. The V gene lost 5 bases and the J gene lost 1 base, with 15 bases spanning the gap. Germline V lookup: CDR1 ENHRY, CDR2 SYGVKD. The CDR3 DNA reads TGTGCCATCAGTCGGTCGACCGGGATATCCTACGAGCAGTACTTC. Protein: CAISRSTGISYEQYF.

The chain carries TRBV28 and TRBJ2-7; 15 nucleotides agree with TRBD2. CDR1 and CDR2 from the germline V gene are MDHEN and SYDVKM. There are 15 residues in the CDR3. V shed 7 bases and J 4 bases; nucleotides not matched to a gene: 5. CDR3 loop: CASTPGLAGGYEQYF. CDR3 bases: TGTGCCAGCACCCCGGGACTAGCGGGAGGATACGAGCAGTACTTC.

This clone was picked up one time. This chain uses TRBV6-5 with TRBJ1-3; no clear D gene. CDR1 and CDR2 from the germline V gene are MNHEY and SVGAGI. The CDR3 runs to 14 residues. Trimming pared 2 bases from V and 0 bases from J, leaving 5 bases between. CDR3 protein: CASSYSSSGNTIYF. DNA of the CDR3: TGTGCCAGCAGTTACAGTAGCTCTGGAAACACCATATATTTT.

V usage is TRBV2 and J usage is TRBJ1-2; a weak D match, TRBD1 (5 bases). V lost 8 bases and J lost 8, with 15 bases in between. The CDR3 spans 12 residues. Germline V gene sequence: CDR1 SNHLY, CDR2 FYNNEI. The CDR3, as DNA: TGTGCCAGCGAGGGGAGTGACCAAGGCTACACCTTC. This codes for CASEGSDQGYTF.

The V gene is TRBV14, the J gene TRBJ2-7, with 9 bases that match TRBD1. Germline V gene lookup returns CDR1 SGHDN and CDR2 FVKESK. This CDR3 spans 18 amino acids. V gave up 3 bases and J gave up 2 bases; unmatched junction bases: 14. The CDR3 DNA reads TGTGCCAGCAGCCATTTACCGGGACAGGGATCGACCCCCTACGAGCAGTACTTC. It yields the protein CASSHLPGQGSTPYEQYF.

The chain carries TRBV6-5 and TRBJ2-1; D is undetermined. The CDR3 has 11 amino acids. V was cut by 6 bases and J by 10 bases, with 10 bases left in between. Germline values: CDR1 MNHEY, CDR2 SVGAGI. The CDR3 protein is CASRQGREQFF. CDR3 nucleotides: TGTGCCAGCAGGCAAGGGCGGGAGCAGTTCTTC.

V is TRBV28 and J is TRBJ2-1, with no clear D. The CDR3 is made up of 11 amino acids. The V end lost 2 bases, the J end lost 8 bases, and 4 bases lay between the germline ends. Germline V gene data show CDR1 as MDHEN and CDR2 as SYDVKM. The CDR3 reads CASSLVDEQFF. CDR3 coding DNA: TGTGCCAGCAGTTTAGTGGATGAGCAGTTCTTC.

The chain is built from TRBV28 and TRBJ2-7; D call uncertain. Per germline, CDR1 MDHEN and CDR2 SYDVKM. This CDR3 is built from 15 residues. V was shortened by 10 bases and J by 3 bases, with 22 bases between the two germline ends. CDR3 in amino acids: CATNPTETSGYEQYF. The CDR3 bases are TGTGCCACTAACCCAACGGAGACTTCGGGCTACGAGCAGTACTTC.